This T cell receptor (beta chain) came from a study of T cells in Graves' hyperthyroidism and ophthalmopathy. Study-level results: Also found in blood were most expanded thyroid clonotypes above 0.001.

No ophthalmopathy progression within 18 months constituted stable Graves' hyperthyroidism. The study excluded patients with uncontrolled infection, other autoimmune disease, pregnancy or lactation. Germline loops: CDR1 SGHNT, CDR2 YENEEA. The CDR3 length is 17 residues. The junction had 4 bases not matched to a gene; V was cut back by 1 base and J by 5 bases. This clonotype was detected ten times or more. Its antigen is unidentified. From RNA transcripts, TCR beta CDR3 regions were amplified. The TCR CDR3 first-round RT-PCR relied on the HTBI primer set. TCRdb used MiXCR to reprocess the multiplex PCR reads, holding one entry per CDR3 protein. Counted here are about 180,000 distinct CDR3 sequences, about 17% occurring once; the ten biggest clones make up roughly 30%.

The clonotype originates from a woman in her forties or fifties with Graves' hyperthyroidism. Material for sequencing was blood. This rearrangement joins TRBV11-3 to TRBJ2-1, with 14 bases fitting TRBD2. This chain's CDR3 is CASSLGLAGGKHNEQFF. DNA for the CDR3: TGTGCCAGCAGCTTAGGACTAGCGGGGGGGAAACACAATGAGCAGTTCTTC.